The rows below give T cell receptor beta chains drawn from one sample of a study of patients and donors after allogeneic stem cell transplantation. TCRdb analysed the RT-PCR reads with MiXCR anew, one entry per CDR3 protein. The sample includes about 400,000 distinct CDR3 sequences, approximately 16% seen only once; the top ten take just over 7%. The sequenced sample was blood, either unsorted or a sorted T cell fraction (not recorded which). Receptors originate from a human donor who was either an allogeneic HSCT recipient or a stem cell or donor lymphocyte infusion donor (not recorded which). It is not recorded whose cells these are; they may come from a transplant donor. The CDR3 runs from the conserved cysteine through the conserved F or W. Fields, in order: J gene, D gene, V gene, clone size, CDR3 protein, CDR3 DNA. D genes are given only for firm matches. The size field is filled for only some rows; it gives once, few, many or a size class.

j_call: TRBJ2-5
d_call: TRBD2
v_call: TRBV12-3/TRBV12-4
clone_size: few
cdr3_aa: CASRTQAGGMAQYF
cdr3_nt: TGTGCCAGCAGAACCCAAGCGGGAGGGATGGCCCAGTACTTC

j_call: TRBJ2-1
d_call: NA
v_call: TRBV4-3
clone_size: few
cdr3_aa: CASSQGAQAYNEQFF
cdr3_nt: TGCGCCAGCAGCCAAGGCGCCCAAGCGTACAATGAGCAGTTCTTC

j_call: TRBJ2-1
d_call: TRBD2
v_call: TRBV6-1
clone_size: few
cdr3_aa: CASRRSAGGPNEQFF
cdr3_nt: TGTGCCAGCAGAAGATCTGCGGGAGGGCCGAATGAGCAGTTCTTC

j_call: TRBJ2-2
d_call: NA
v_call: TRBV5-1
clone_size: many
cdr3_aa: CASSRNSGELFF
cdr3_nt: TGCGCCAGCAGCCGTAATAGCGGGGAGCTGTTTTTT

j_call: TRBJ2-1
d_call: TRBD2
v_call: TRBV7-9
clone_size: NA
cdr3_aa: CASSFSPGGDYNEQFF
cdr3_nt: TGTGCCAGCAGCTTTTCTCCCGGGGGGGATTACAATGAGCAGTTCTTC

j_call: TRBJ1-6
d_call: NA
v_call: TRBV6-2/TRBV6-3
clone_size: few
cdr3_aa: CASSLDSLNSPLHF
cdr3_nt: TGTGCCAGCAGCCTCGACAGCTTAAATTCACCCCTCCACTTT

j_call: TRBJ2-1
d_call: NA
v_call: TRBV6-6
clone_size: few
cdr3_aa: CASSTWDNEQFF
cdr3_nt: TGTGCCAGCAGTACTTGGGACAATGAGCAGTTCTTC

j_call: TRBJ2-5
d_call: TRBD2
v_call: TRBV11-1
clone_size: few
cdr3_aa: CASSLGILAGGREETQYF
cdr3_nt: TGTGCCAGCAGCTTAGGAATACTAGCGGGGGGCCGAGAAGAGACCCAGTACTTC

j_call: TRBJ2-3
d_call: NA
v_call: TRBV7-8
clone_size: few
cdr3_aa: CASSPWTAPTDTQYF
cdr3_nt: TGTGCCAGCAGCCCTTGGACAGCCCCCACAGATACGCAGTATTTT

j_call: TRBJ1-2
d_call: NA
v_call: TRBV9
clone_size: NA
cdr3_aa: CASSIGPNYGYTF
cdr3_nt: TGTGCCAGCAGCATAGGGCCTAACTATGGCTACACCTTC

j_call: TRBJ2-1
d_call: NA
v_call: TRBV29-1
clone_size: many
cdr3_aa: CSGDRDKYNEQFF
cdr3_nt: TGCAGCGGGGACCGGGACAAGTACAATGAGCAGTTCTTC

j_call: TRBJ2-7
d_call: NA
v_call: TRBV12-3/TRBV12-4
clone_size: NA
cdr3_aa: CASSFGGRTYEQYF
cdr3_nt: TGTGCCAGCAGTTTTGGTGGGAGGACTTACGAGCAGTACTTC

j_call: TRBJ2-2
d_call: NA
v_call: TRBV12-3/TRBV12-4
clone_size: many
cdr3_aa: CASSLLGAGELFF
cdr3_nt: TGTGCCAGCAGTCTGTTGGGGGCCGGGGAGCTGTTTTTT

j_call: TRBJ2-5
d_call: NA
v_call: TRBV12-3/TRBV12-4
clone_size: few
cdr3_aa: CASSPAGGVETQYF
cdr3_nt: TGTGCCAGCAGTCCCGCAGGGGGGGTTGAGACCCAGTACTTC

j_call: TRBJ1-5
d_call: NA
v_call: TRBV11-2
clone_size: few
cdr3_aa: CASSLGTVDQPQHF
cdr3_nt: TGTGCCAGCAGCTTAGGTACAGTCGATCAGCCCCAGCATTTT

j_call: TRBJ2-6
d_call: NA
v_call: TRBV10-3
clone_size: many
cdr3_aa: CAISESVQKSGANVLTF
cdr3_nt: TGTGCCATCAGTGAGTCGGTTCAGAAATCTGGGGCCAACGTCCTGACTTTC

j_call: TRBJ1-2
d_call: TRBD1
v_call: TRBV20-1
clone_size: NA
cdr3_aa: CSALGTGSNYGYTF
cdr3_nt: TGCAGTGCCCTGGGGACAGGATCTAACTATGGCTACACCTTC